These 12 T cell receptor beta chains originate from one sample sequenced in a study of blood T cell repertoires in COVID-19. Here immunoSEQ multiplex PCR was the method, and the copy in TCRdb shows in-frame clones only, minus some. Of about 230,000 clones listed, around 80% were seen once; the top ten hold approximately 5.3%. Sequencing was performed on peripheral blood. The receptors stem from a man of 80 years or more with acute or convalescent COVID-19.

The V call is TRBV4-2, the J call TRBJ2-1; D is possibly TRBD1 (5 bases). V was pared by 1 base and J by 4 bases, with 14 bases between. CDR1 is LGHNA and CDR2 is YNFKEQ in the germline V gene. CDR3 length: 16 residues. Here the CDR3 DNA reads TGTGCCAGCAGCCAAGGGCTGGGTCAGGGATACAATGAGCAGTTCTTC. The encoded protein is CASSQGLGQGYNEQFF.

This rearrangement joins TRBV23-1 to TRBJ2-2, with 11 bases identical to TRBD2. TRBV23-1 is flagged as an ORF with uncertain function. J was trimmed by 5 bases and V by 3 bases; bases with no gene match: 8. This CDR3 region has 17 residues. Written as DNA, the CDR3 is TGCGCCAGCAGTCAGGCGGGACTAGCGGTTCCTACCGGGGAGCTGTTTTTT. Translated: CASSQAGLAVPTGELFF.

The V and J genes are TRBV5-1 and TRBJ1-4, with D possibly TRBD1 on 6 matching bases. Germline assignment: CDR1 SGHRS and CDR2 YFSETQ. Deletions cut 5 bases from V and 0 bases from J, with 14 bases between. The CDR3 extends over 16 amino acids. CDR3 bases: TGCGCCAGCAGACCGACAGGACAAGCAACTAATGAAAAACTGTTTTTT. Translated, it gives CASRPTGQATNEKLFF.

The chain combines TRBV28 with TRBJ2-7; D is possibly TRBD1 (6 bases). Trimming removed 2 bases from V and 3 bases from J, with 14 bases in between. The germline V gene has CDR1 MDHEN and CDR2 SYDVKM. The length of the CDR3 is 15 residues. CDR3 bases: TGTGCCAGCAGTTTACAGGGGTCGGGGCTCTACGAGCAGTACTTC. It encodes CASSLQGSGLYEQYF.

The chain is built from TRBV2 and TRBJ2-5, with D possibly matching TRBD1 (6 bases). V gave up 7 bases and J gave up 5 bases, with 8 bases separating them. CDR3 size: 11 residues. CDR1 is SNHLY, CDR2 FYNNEI, per germline. CDR3 DNA: TGTGCCAGCACAGGGGAGGAGACCCAGTACTTC. Its protein is CASTGEETQYF.

The CDR3 here is CASSRQQTTNEKLFF. For the CDR3, the DNA is TGTGCCAGCAGCCGACAGCAAACAACTAATGAAAAACTGTTTTTT. V and J are TRBV6-5 and TRBJ1-4, with D perhaps TRBD1 (5 bases). The germline V and J ends were trimmed by 6 bases and 0 bases, with 11 bases remaining between them. This CDR3 is built from 15 residues. Looked up from germline, CDR1 is MNHEY and CDR2 is SVGAGI.

The CDR3 DNA sequence: TGTGCCAGCAGCGTTGGCAGATTAACCTACAATGAGCAGTTCTTC. Protein sequence: CASSVGRLTYNEQFF. The rearrangement joins TRBV9 to TRBJ2-1, with D uncertain. This CDR3 has 15 residues. The germline V gene has CDR1 SGDLS and CDR2 YYNGEE. V was trimmed by 2 bases and J by 2 bases, leaving 11 bases between them.

This chain links TRBV19 with TRBJ1-5; TRBD1 matches 8 bases. Germline V gene data show CDR1 as LNHDA and CDR2 as SQIVND (reference sequence). CDR3 length equals 14 residues. The V and J ends lost 6 bases and 6 bases, in that order; junction bases with no gene match: 7. DNA for the CDR3: TGTGCCAGTAGCTCCGGGACAGGCCGTCAGCCCCAGCATTTT. Its protein is CASSSGTGRQPQHF.

CDR3 loop: CASSVSQGTEAFF. For the CDR3, the DNA is TGTGCCAGCAGCGTATCTCAGGGAACTGAAGCTTTCTTT. This sequence joins TRBV6-4 and TRBJ1-1, with D perhaps TRBD1 (5 bases). Germline CDR1 and CDR2: MRHNA and SNTAGT. The V gene lost 6 bases and the J gene lost 5 bases, with 13 bases spanning the gap. CDR3 length: 13 residues.

The chain recombines TRBV18 with TRBJ1-1; weak D call: TRBD1 (5 bases). The germline V and J ends were trimmed by 6 bases and 4 bases, with 15 bases remaining between them. CDR1 KGHSH and CDR2 LQKENI come from the germline V gene. This CDR3 contains 14 residues. The CDR3 reads CASSPAARVTEAFF. Written as DNA, the CDR3 is TGTGCCAGCTCTCCAGCGGCCAGGGTCACTGAAGCTTTCTTT.

The V gene is TRBV7-3, the J gene TRBJ2-7; the match to TRBD1 covers 8 bases. Germline assignment: CDR1 SGHTA and CDR2 FQGTGA. The CDR3 has 13 residues. Losses at the gene ends were 4 bases for V and 6 bases for J; bases not matched to a gene: 5. The CDR3 DNA follows: TGTGCCAGCAGCTGGGCACAGGGGGGCGAGCAGTACTTC. It specifies CASSWAQGGEQYF.

Points on this clone: One junction end disagrees with the germline gene, perhaps due to a read error. V and J are TRBV18 and TRBJ2-1; 7 nucleotides agree with TRBD2. Germline loops: CDR1 KGHSH, CDR2 LQKENI. The CDR3 length is 18 residues. The chain's CDR3 is CASAPPNQRLAGYNEQFF. DNA for the CDR3: TGTGCCAGCGCACCACCGAATCAAAGACTAGCAGGCTACAATGAGCAGTTCTTC.